This section outlines one T cell receptor beta chain sequence together with its context. This clone's antigen is unknown. One end of the junction varies from germline; a read error may be responsible. The sample is drawn from a study of T cell responses to AZD1222 COVID-19 vaccine (dated by TCRdb to about 2021). Background on the whole study: A total of about 230 trial participants underwent TCR sequencing, of whom 200 to 220 received two doses of AZD1222 and about 26 received two doses of the MenACWY control vaccine. Trial participants were enrolled by age into subgroups of 18-55, 56-69 and 70-plus years, and roughly 160, 29 and 62 TCR-sequenced participants, respectively, were included in these subgroups.

The germline V gene (reference sequence) supplies CDR1 LNHDA and CDR2 SQIVND. From the cysteine up to the phenylalanine, the CDR3 has a length of 15 residues. Only the CDR3 portion is preserved as DNA: 45 bases, with reading frame beginning at the first base. The paper as a whole reports these results and caveats: In the small 56-69-year group, the increase in depth fell short of significance, most likely because of low power. Nearly half of unique spike-specific TCRs reportedly recognized epitopes outside regions mutated in the B.1.351 and B.1.1.7 variants. A significant rise in spike-specific TCR breadth and depth was observed after two AZD1222 doses relative to day 0 and relative to MenACWY recipients. CD4 TCRs associated with the vaccine covered the entire spike protein, and the dominant responses were in regions 160-218 and 743-854. Participants were mostly white British, with more females than males. The authors suggested clonal diversity may have been underestimated. Conclusions about previously exposed vaccinees are limited, since just five to seven AZD1222 recipients were seropositive for SARS-CoV-2 at baseline. Because no day 14 peak-response samples were available, the repertoires could be characterized only after the peak T cell response.

In light of the paper, this sample's time point label describes: about 28 days (+/-7) after the second vaccine dose. AZD1222 recipients whose second dose came at about 4 weeks and those whose second dose came at about 12 weeks were combined into one group, since spike-specific TCR depth and breadth did not differ between the two schedules. Vaccinee samples came from UK trials COV001 and COV002, including a single-blind randomized controlled phase 2/3 trial of AZD1222 (ChAdOx1 nCoV-19) in healthy adults. For TCRbeta chain sequencing, PBMC samples from trial participants were taken at day 0 and at day 28 after the second dose. The CDR3 regions of human TCRbeta chains were analyzed by immunosequencing. The source study handled its data this way. Repertoire TCRs were matched against a reference library of SARS-CoV-2-specific TCRs generated with the MIRA antigen-specificity platform. Breadth was defined as the fraction of unique TCRs that were SARS-CoV-2-associated, and depth was defined as the fraction of total T cells that were SARS-CoV-2-associated. Using the MIRA data, each spike-specific TCR was assigned both to the spike region to which the TCR was reactive and to a CD4 or CD8 class. Log10-transformed breadth and depth values were compared by one-way ANOVA with Sidak's multiple comparisons tests. TCRdb limited this immuneACCESS table to in-frame rearrangements with V and J called. A share of clones is missing; checked studies link under half to unresolved V genes, and the rest is unexplained. The V and J calls and clone size are taken from that table; D and trimming were inferred from the DNA. The sample yields 90,000 to 110,000 clones; roughly 86% were counted once. The ten largest clones represent 4.4% of the sample.

The receptor chain draws on TRBV19 and TRBJ1-5; 7 of the junction bases match TRBD1. Sequenced material: peripheral blood, taken 28 days after the second AZD1222 dose. This sequence originates from an adult who received the AZD1222 COVID-19 vaccine. The DNA is TGTGCGAGTAAGGGGGCAGGGGCGAGCAATCAGCCCCAGCATTTT. Protein translation: CASKGAGASNQPQHF.